This TCR beta chain originates from a study of blood T cell repertoires in COVID-19. Study details: COVID-19 samples, acute and convalescent, were from the United States, Italy and Spain.

Authors' analysis steps: Cell counts per sample came from amplifying reference gene primers. Clones were sequenced by immunoSEQ multiplex PCR, and TCRdb holds only the in-frame ones, with some missing. That table is the source of V, J and clone size, and D and trimming were worked out from the DNA. The table includes some 170,000 clones, 80% to 90% detected once. V lost 1 base to trimming and J lost 9 bases, with 13 bases between them. CDR3 length: 14 amino acids. CDR1 MNHEY and CDR2 SMNVEV come from the germline V gene (reference sequence). The chain employs TRBV27 and TRBJ1-5; D is unresolved. The sequence was obtained from a woman in her 50s with acute or convalescent COVID-19. Sequenced input: peripheral blood. The CDR3 spells CASSLLAVPWPQHF. As DNA, the CDR3 is TGTGCCAGCAGTTTATTAGCAGTCCCGTGGCCCCAGCATTTT.